This TCR beta chain was identified in a study of T cell responses to AZD1222 COVID-19 vaccine. Per germline, CDR1 KGHSH and CDR2 LQKENI. The CDR3 covers 14 residues. The V segment lost 1 base and the J segment 5 bases; nucleotides outside the gene matches: 2. Produced via immunoSEQ multiplex PCR; TCRdb's table is partial and in-frame only. This sample has about 140,000 clones, with 88% found just once. The TCR sequence derives from an adult who received the MenACWY meningococcal vaccine as a control. Material: peripheral blood, obtained 28 days after the second dose of the MenACWY control vaccine. The rearrangement uses TRBV18 and TRBJ1-2; 9 nucleotides line up with TRBD1. The CDR3 loop reads CASSPQQGAYGYTF. The CDR3 coding sequence is TGTGCCAGCTCACCACAACAGGGGGCTTATGGCTACACCTTC.